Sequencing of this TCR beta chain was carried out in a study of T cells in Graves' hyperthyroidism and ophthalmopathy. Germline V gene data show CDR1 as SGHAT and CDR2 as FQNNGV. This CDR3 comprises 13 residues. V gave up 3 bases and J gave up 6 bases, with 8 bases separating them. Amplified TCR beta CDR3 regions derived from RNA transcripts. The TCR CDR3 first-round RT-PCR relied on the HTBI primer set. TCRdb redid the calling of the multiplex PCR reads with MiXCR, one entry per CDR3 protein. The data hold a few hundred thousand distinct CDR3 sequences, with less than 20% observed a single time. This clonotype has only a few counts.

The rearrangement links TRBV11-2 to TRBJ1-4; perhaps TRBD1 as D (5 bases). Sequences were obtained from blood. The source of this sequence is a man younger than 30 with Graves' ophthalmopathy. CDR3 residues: CASSFSGDEKLFF. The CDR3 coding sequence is TGTGCCAGCAGCTTTTCGGGGGATGAAAAACTGTTTTTT.